This TCR beta chain is drawn from a study of Tregs in tolerant kidney transplant recipients. This table comes from immunoSEQ multiplex PCR, and its TCRdb copy is limited to in-frame clones, with some not included. The repertoire consists of approximately 90,000 clones, with more than 80% occurring once and the leading ten covering roughly 4.3%. Unstimulated regulatory T cells (CD4+CD25+CD127-), CD4+CD25- non-regulatory cells, CD4 and CD8 cells were FACS-sorted from thawed PBMCs. CDR3 size: 18 residues. Study-level results: The most relevant donor-specific Treg TCRbeta repertoire apparently came from expansion with activated donor B cells. Findings come from small patient numbers and require larger validation. Biological reproducibility was not directly addressed in this study.

With respect to this clone: What it binds is unknown.

This sequence was found in a human donor in good health. The sequenced sample was CD8+ T cells from blood. This sequence joins TRBV1 and TRBJ2-5; TRBD2 is the table's D call, not checked against the DNA. TRBV1 is a listed pseudogene. The CDR3 nucleotides are TGCACCAGCAGCCAAGGCATAAAACTAGCGGGAGAAGAAGAGACCCAGTACTTC. This gives the protein CTSSQGIKLAGEEETQYF.